This record covers a single TCR beta chain. Antigen specificity is unknown. This specimen belongs to a study of CD8+CD57+ T cells in acquired aplastic anemia. In the study overall: The average for DNA from sorted CD4+ and CD8+ cells was around 3.4 ug. Healthy donor CD4+ samples were sequenced to a depth that averaged roughly 9.9 million reads.

The length of the CDR3 is 19 residues. V lost 6 bases, J lost 5 bases, and 18 bases stayed unmatched. Germline V gene lookup returns CDR1 MGHDK and CDR2 SYGVNS. Genomic DNA, the template, was used for profiling of the TCR beta VDJ and CDR3. TCRdb re-derived calls from the reads in MiXCR, one entry per CDR3 protein. The table has 98,000 or so distinct CDR3 sequences, 51% seen once. Study-wide findings and caveats: Fewer than 35 CD8+ CDR3 sequences occurred in both the patients and the controls.

The clonotype was recovered from a human donor in good health, serving as a control. Source material: sorted CD4+, CD8+, or CD8+CD57+ T cells (not recorded which) from PBMCs. The chain uses TRBV25-1 and TRBJ2-7, with 14 bases aligning to TRBD2. This CDR3 reads CASSSTSGGGRGIKNEQYF. CDR3 nucleotide sequence: TGTGCCAGCAGCTCGACTAGCGGGGGGGGCAGGGGGATCAAAAACGAGCAGTACTTC.